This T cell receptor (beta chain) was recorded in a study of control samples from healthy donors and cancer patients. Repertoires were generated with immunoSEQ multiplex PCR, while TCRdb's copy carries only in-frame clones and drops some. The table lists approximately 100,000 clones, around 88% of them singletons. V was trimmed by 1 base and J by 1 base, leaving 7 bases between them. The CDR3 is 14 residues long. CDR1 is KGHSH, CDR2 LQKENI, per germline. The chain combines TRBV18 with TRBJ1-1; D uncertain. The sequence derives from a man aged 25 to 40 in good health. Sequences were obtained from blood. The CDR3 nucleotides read TGTGCCAGCTCACCACGGACGGCGAACACTGAAGCTTTCTTT. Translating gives CASSPRTANTEAFF.